Sequencing of this TCR beta chain was carried out in a study of cytomegalovirus exposure and HLA in healthy donors. Study-wide background: Earlier, fewer than 140 million unique TCR beta sequences were recovered from some 200 million T cells by an analysis. From HLA-typed donors, an early data release held some 80 million unique TCRs.

This clone was seen a single time. Antigen: not known. Broader study findings: It was about 150 TCR beta chains that were listed as cytomegalovirus-associated. Later analysis suggested links between common viral pathogens and several top significant clusters.

This CDR3 is 15 amino acids long. V trimming: 8 bases; J trimming: 2 bases; junction bases outside the gene matches: 7. Germline CDR1 is SGHAT and CDR2 is FQNNGV. The PCR contained 60 Vbeta and 13 Jbeta primers. Measured with immunoSEQ multiplex PCR; TCRdb has only the in-frame clones, and not every one. Of 150,000 to 200,000 clones listed, over 60% were seen once; the top ten hold about 1.6%. Material: PBMCs. The origin of this receptor is a young man in good health and CMV-seronegative. This chain uses TRBV11-2 with TRBJ2-3, with 10 bases that match TRBD2. The CDR3: CASGRSGRDTDTQYF. The CDR3 bases are TGTGCCAGCGGAAGGAGCGGGAGGGACACAGATACGCAGTATTTT.